A single sample gave rise to the 26 T cell receptor beta chains below, sequenced in a study of T cell changes during pregnancy in multiple sclerosis. Only in-frame clones appear in the TCRdb table, and some are missing; sequencing was by immunoSEQ multiplex PCR. The sample shows tens of thousands of clones, approximately 92% of them seen only once. This specimen consisted of peripheral blood, obtained in the third trimester of pregnancy. These TCRs come from a female donor in good health, enrolled as a control in a pregnancy study.

CDR3 DNA: TGTGCCAGCAGCTTAGGGAGTGAAGCTTTCTTT. Amino acid sequence: CASSLGSEAFF. The chain employs TRBV7-9 and TRBJ1-1; D is uncertain. Germline V gives CDR1 SEHNR, CDR2 FQNEAQ (reference sequence). This CDR3 is built from 11 residues. V was cut by 1 base and J by 7 bases, with 4 bases left in between.

This clone appeared once. The genes are TRBV14 and TRBJ2-5, with no clear D. The CDR3 has 11 residues. Per the germline V gene, CDR1 is SGHDN and CDR2 is FVKESK. Trimming removed 0 bases from V and 7 bases from J, with 3 bases in between. The DNA for the CDR3 is TGTGCCAGCAGCCAAGAAGCGACCCAGTACTTC. As protein: CASSQEATQYF.

The chain uses TRBV11-3 and TRBJ1-1; TRBD1 might be the D (5 bases). The CDR3 totals 12 residues. The germline V gene has CDR1 SGHNT and CDR2 YENEEA. The V gene lost 5 bases and the J gene lost 4 bases, with 8 bases spanning the gap. The CDR3 DNA is TGTGCCAGCAGCGACAGTTCCACTGAAGCTTTCTTT. Encoded protein: CASSDSSTEAFF.

The count of this clone is one. The chain couples TRBV6-1 to TRBJ1-4; D unclear. The germline gives CDR1 MNHNS, CDR2 SASEGT. The CDR3 extends over 12 amino acids. Trimming pared 0 bases from V and 8 bases from J, leaving 4 bases between. The CDR3 here is CASSEAREKLFF. The CDR3 DNA reads as TGTGCCAGCAGTGAAGCGAGGGAAAAACTGTTTTTT.

The chain combines TRBV19 with TRBJ2-7; 8 bases are a match to TRBD2. Germline V gene lookup returns CDR1 LNHDA and CDR2 SQIVND (reference sequence). The CDR3 is 15 amino acids. The V gene end was trimmed by 4 bases and the J gene end by 2 bases; junction bases not matched to a gene: 7. The CDR3 DNA sequence: TGTGCCAGTAGTACCCAAGCGGGAGCGACCTACGAGCAGTACTTC. Protein sequence: CASSTQAGATYEQYF.

This sequence joins TRBV6-6 and TRBJ1-2; no reliable D call. V was trimmed by 5 bases and J by 4 bases, leaving 5 bases between them. The CDR3 has 11 amino acids. CDR1 is MNHNY and CDR2 is SVGAGI in the germline V gene (reference sequence). CDR3 DNA: TGTGCCAGCAGTCCTACCTATGGCTACACCTTC. It yields the protein CASSPTYGYTF.

The V call is TRBV28, the J call TRBJ2-5; D unclear. The closer fit of TRBJ2-7 to the DNA end suggests the J call may be wrong. The germline V gene encodes CDR1 MDHEN and CDR2 SYDVKM. The CDR3 length is 13 residues. CDR3: CASSPRGSREQYF. CDR3 coding DNA: TGTGCCAGCAGTCCCCGTGGTTCCCGCGAGCAGTACTTC.

The chain recombines TRBV7-9 with TRBJ1-1; 9 bases are shared with TRBD1. CDR1 and CDR2 from the germline V gene are SEHNR and FQNEAQ (reference sequence). J gave up 10 bases and V 2 bases, and 5 bases lay outside the gene matches. The CDR3 sequence is 13 residues long. Written as DNA, the CDR3 is TGTGCCAGCAGCTTAAGGACAGGGGCGGGAGCTTTCTTT. Protein product: CASSLRTGAGAFF.

This chain connects TRBV9 to TRBJ2-2; 8 nucleotides line up with TRBD2. J lost 7 bases, V lost 0 bases, and 8 bases had no gene match. Germline CDR1 is SGDLS and CDR2 is YYNGEE. The CDR3 sequence is 16 residues long. CDR3 DNA sequence: TGTGCCAGCAGCGTAGAGGGTAGCGGGGAGATCGGGGAGCTGTTTTTT. It specifies CASSVEGSGEIGELFF.

V and J are TRBV5-6 and TRBJ1-2; D perhaps matches TRBD1 (5 bases). V lost 1 base and J lost 2, with 9 bases in between. Germline V gives CDR1 SGHDT, CDR2 YYEEEE. The CDR3 extends over 14 amino acids. The CDR3 coding sequence is TGTGCCAGCAGCTTGCCCAGGGTAAACTATGGCTACACCTTC. This encodes CASSLPRVNYGYTF.

This chain links TRBV19 with TRBJ1-5; 9 positions agree with TRBD1. The CDR3 is made up of 18 amino acids. Germline CDR1 is LNHDA and CDR2 is SQIVND (reference sequence). The junction had 14 bases not matched to a gene; V was cut back by 7 bases and J by 1 base. The CDR3 protein is CASTAGTGRLGSNQPQHF. The CDR3 nucleotides read TGTGCCAGTACCGCCGGGACAGGGAGGTTGGGAAGCAATCAGCCCCAGCATTTT.

J is TRBJ2-4 and V is TRBV28, with D possibly matching TRBD1 (6 bases). V lost 5 bases and J lost 15, with 20 bases in between. Per the germline V gene, CDR1 is MDHEN and CDR2 is SYDVKM. There are 13 residues in the CDR3. In nucleotides, the CDR3 is TGTGCCAGCAGTGAGGGACACCTTAAGTTTGTGTACTTC. Translating it yields CASSEGHLKFVYF.

This clone was seen a handful of times. The V gene is TRBV6-6, the J gene TRBJ1-1, with unresolved D. The germline CDR1 and CDR2 sequences are MNHNY and SVGAGI (reference sequence). V lost 0 bases to trimming and J lost 3 bases, with 5 bases between them. The CDR3 consists of 13 residues. The CDR3 reads CASSYSRYTEAFF. Here the CDR3 DNA reads TGTGCCAGCAGTTACTCTCGGTACACTGAAGCTTTCTTT.

This chain joins TRBV6-1 and TRBJ1-6, with TRBD1 identical over 9 bases. Germline trimming cut 5 bases from V and 10 bases from J; bases unmatched to any gene: 3. Germline CDR1 and CDR2: MNHNS and SASEGT. The CDR3 contains 13 residues. CDR3: CASSNRGQSPLHF. DNA for the CDR3: TGTGCCAGCAGTAACAGGGGGCAATCACCCCTCCACTTT.

J is TRBJ2-2 and V is TRBV9; 7 bases are shared with TRBD1. Trimming cost V 2 bases and J 8 bases; bases outside gene matches: 3. The germline V gene encodes CDR1 SGDLS and CDR2 YYNGEE. CDR3 length equals 13 residues. The CDR3 DNA is TGTGCCAGCAGCGTCAGGGGGAGTGGGGAGCTGTTTTTT. Amino acid sequence: CASSVRGSGELFF.

The count of this clone is one. CDR3 bases: TGTGCCAGCAGCCCGAGCGGGGGCTACGAGCAGTACTTC. It is translated as CASSPSGGYEQYF. This chain joins TRBV9 and TRBJ2-7, with 8 bases that match TRBD2. V gave up 4 bases and J gave up 3 bases; unmatched junction bases: 3. CDR1 and CDR2 (germline): SGDLS, YYNGEE. The CDR3 length is 13 residues.

The chain recombines TRBV5-5 with TRBJ2-1; D perhaps matches TRBD1 (6 bases). Trimming left V 1 base short and J 2 bases short, with 10 bases between. This CDR3 is 15 amino acids long. CDR1 and CDR2 (germline): SGHKS, YYEKEE (reference sequence). CDR3: CASSLYRVAYNEQFF. CDR3 in DNA: TGTGCCAGCAGCTTGTACAGGGTTGCCTACAATGAGCAGTTCTTC.

V and J are TRBV6-4 and TRBJ1-3; the match to TRBD1 covers 7 bases. CDR1 and CDR2 (germline): MRHNA, SNTAGT. This CDR3 has 17 residues. J gave up 0 bases and V 9 bases, and 14 bases lay outside the gene matches. The CDR3 DNA is TGTGCCAGAGGGACAGTGATAAAAAACCCCTCTGGAAACACCATATATTTT. It translates to CARGTVIKNPSGNTIYF.

CDR3 nucleotides: TGTGCCAGCAAGGTTTTAGCGGGAGAATATGAGACCCAGTACTTC. Translating gives CASKVLAGEYETQYF. The rearrangement links TRBV27 to TRBJ2-5, with 9 bases that match TRBD2. Germline values: CDR1 MNHEY, CDR2 SMNVEV (reference sequence). The CDR3 sequence is 15 residues long. V lost 7 bases, J lost 5 bases, and 11 bases stayed unmatched.

CDR3 residues: CASSQDYGTFTDTQYF. The CDR3 DNA sequence: TGCGCCAGCAGCCAAGATTACGGGACTTTCACAGATACGCAGTATTTT. The chain has TRBV4-1 and TRBJ2-3, with a possible D match to TRBD2 (6 bases). CDR1 is MGHRA, CDR2 YSYEKL, per germline. The CDR3 extends over 16 amino acids. V lost 0 bases and J 2 bases, leaving 12 bases between the germline ends.

V usage is TRBV4-1 and J usage is TRBJ2-5, with 7 bases aligning to TRBD1. This CDR3 comprises 14 residues. CDR1 is MGHRA, CDR2 YSYEKL, per germline. V lost 1 base, J lost 4 bases, and 3 bases stayed unmatched. As DNA, the CDR3 is TGCGCCAGCAGCCAAGTAGGGGGCGGAGAGACCCAGTACTTC. As protein: CASSQVGGGETQYF.

V is TRBV5-1 and J is TRBJ2-3, with 8 positions matching TRBD2. This CDR3 is built from 16 residues. V was clipped by 0 bases and J by 7 bases; unmatched bases: 10. The germline gives CDR1 SGHRS, CDR2 YFSETQ. CDR3 in amino acids: CASSLASGSQMNTQYF. DNA of the CDR3: TGCGCCAGCAGCTTGGCTAGCGGGTCTCAGATGAATACGCAGTATTTT.

This rearrangement joins TRBV28 to TRBJ2-3, with D unclear. The CDR3 covers 13 residues. Germline CDR1 is MDHEN and CDR2 is SYDVKM. V dropped 1 base and J dropped 6 bases, with 8 bases sitting between them. For the CDR3, the DNA is TGTGCCAGCAGTTTATTCTCTGAGGATACGCAGTATTTT. Protein sequence: CASSLFSEDTQYF.

The J gene is TRBJ2-3, the V gene TRBV27; possibly TRBD1 for D (6 bases). Trimming left V 5 bases short and J 5 bases short, with 20 bases between. The CDR3 runs 16 residues. CDR1 is MNHEY and CDR2 is SMNVEV in the germline V gene (reference sequence). The chain's CDR3 is CASSEQGIGLLDTQYF. Here the CDR3 DNA reads TGTGCCAGCAGTGAACAGGGAATAGGGCTGCTAGATACGCAGTATTTT.

The rearrangement links TRBV5-1 to TRBJ2-1; 8 bases map to TRBD2. With 2 bases clipped from V and 4 bases from J, the junction kept 5 bases outside the gene matches. Per germline, CDR1 SGHRS and CDR2 YFSETQ. CDR3 length equals 15 residues. CDR3 loop: CASSFSGDTYNEQFF. For the CDR3, the DNA is TGCGCCAGCAGCTTTAGCGGGGACACTTACAATGAGCAGTTCTTC.

This rearrangement joins TRBV6-1 to TRBJ1-3, with 9 bases matching TRBD1. The length of the CDR3 is 15 residues. Trimming cost V 8 bases and J 1 base; bases outside gene matches: 6. Germline V gene lookup returns CDR1 MNHNS and CDR2 SASEGT. CDR3 sequence reads: CASEGQGDSGNTIYF. The DNA of the CDR3 is TGTGCCAGCGAGGGACAGGGAGATTCTGGAAACACCATATATTTT.